The clone carrying this T cell receptor beta chain came up once. The data belong to a study of PD-L1 blockade in urothelial cancer. The overall study: The study started patients on atezolizumab in about 2014, giving 1,200 mg intravenously every 3 weeks. At 3 weeks (second dose) and 6 weeks after starting treatment, blood was analyzed. A median of approximately 150,000 T cells was found in the blood samples.

Only in-frame clones appear in the TCRdb table, and some are missing; sequencing was by immunoSEQ multiplex PCR. This table has 85,000 to 90,000 clones, roughly 90% appearing once. The CDR3 runs to 17 residues. The trim removed 5 bases at V and 0 bases at J, leaving 11 bases unmatched. In germline, CDR1 is PRHDT, CDR2 FYEKMQ (reference sequence). The time point is: pretreatment peripheral blood. The sequences come from PBMCs, collected around atezolizumab (anti-PD-L1) treatment. The sequence was obtained from a woman at least 80 years old with urothelial cancer. The V gene is TRBV13, the J gene TRBJ2-7, with 9 positions matching TRBD1. The CDR3 DNA reads TGTGCCAGCAGCCAAAGTCTCGGGACAGGGAGCTCCTACGAGCAGTACTTC. Translation: CASSQSLGTGSSYEQYF.